A selection of T cell receptor beta chains follows, all from one sample in a study of shared clonotypes between healthy human individuals. Generated by immunoSEQ multiplex PCR, the TCRdb table keeps only in-frame clones and is missing some. The sample carries around 1,900,000 clones, just under 95% recorded once. Sequenced material: naive CD8+ T cells from PBMCs. Every receptor here comes from a man aged 18 to 29 in good health. Some clones in this sample may be carry-over from other donors' samples. The CDR3 runs from the conserved cysteine through the conserved F or W.

>14|TRBV7-2|TRBJ1-5
CASSLWGRTQPQHF
>15|TRBV5-8|TRBJ2-3
CASSGGQTNTDTQYF
>16|TRBV27|TRBJ2-6
CASSLLGGVGANVLTF
>16|TRBV27|TRBJ2-1
CASSSYNSTVHNEQFF
>16|TRBV4-2|TRBJ1-3
CASSQVTGGSGNTIYF
>15|TRBV11-2|TRBJ2-7
CASSLTPGPSYEQYF
>15|TRBV11-2|TRBJ2-1
CASGSREGFYNEQFF
>13|TRBV5-1|TRBJ1-2
CASSLGRNYGYTF
>14|TRBV11-1|TRBJ1-2
CASSPRQGVANHIF
>13|TRBV4-2|TRBJ2-5
CASSQDTEETQYF
>15|TRBV21-1|TRBJ2-2
CASSKSSSATGELFF
>14|TRBV5-1|TRBJ2-1
CASDNYPDADEQFF